The 30 T cell receptor beta chains in this list originate from one sample, sequenced in a study of identical twins. TCRdb fed the 5' RACE reads into MiXCR, producing one record per CDR3 protein. The data hold around 1.7 million distinct CDR3 sequences, with less than 40% observed a single time. The sample taken for sequencing was cord blood. These receptor sequences come from a newborn girl in good health.

This clonotype came up a few times. V gene TRBV2 combines with J gene TRBJ2-7; D might be TRBD1 or TRBD2, each matching 5 bases. The CDR3 spans 15 residues. The V and J ends lost 6 bases and 2 bases respectively, with 17 bases between them. CDR1 and CDR2 (germline): SNHLY, FYNNEI. The CDR3 nucleotides read TGTGCCAGCAGCCCTCGGGACCCTGGGACCTACGAGCAGTACTTC. It yields the protein CASSPRDPGTYEQYF.

This chain joins TRBV29-1 and TRBJ1-1; no clear D gene. With 4 bases removed from V and 1 base from J, the gap between germline ends came to 10 bases. This CDR3 is built from 13 residues. Germline V gives CDR1 SQVTM, CDR2 ANQGSEA. CDR3 bases: TGCAGCGTTGTTCGTCGTGGGAACACTGAAGCTTTCTTT. As protein: CSVVRRGNTEAFF.

The chain recombines TRBV15 with TRBJ2-3; D might be TRBD2 (7 bases). The V gene's germline CDR1 is LNHNV and CDR2 YYDKDF (reference sequence). V was shortened by 3 bases and J by 3 bases, with 22 bases between the two germline ends. The CDR3 is 18 amino acids. The CDR3 region is CATSRITGTGGRTDTQYF. As DNA, the CDR3 is TGTGCCACCAGCAGGATAACTGGCACCGGGGGGCGAACAGATACGCAGTATTTT.

This chain connects TRBV11-2 to TRBJ2-5; TRBD2 might be the D (6 bases). V was shortened by 1 base and J by 5 bases, with 14 bases between the two germline ends. This CDR3 has 15 residues. Looked up from germline, CDR1 is SGHAT and CDR2 is FQNNGV. In DNA, the CDR3 is TGTGCCAGCAGCTTAGGACGGGGGTTTATGGAGACCCAGTACTTC. Translated, it gives CASSLGRGFMETQYF.

This clonotype showed up just a few times. The V and J genes are TRBV20-1 and TRBJ2-1, with 9 bases identical to TRBD2. Per the germline V gene, CDR1 is DFQATT and CDR2 is SNEGSKA (reference sequence). The ends lost 5 bases at V and 4 bases at J; junction bases unmatched: 6. The CDR3 extends over 14 amino acids. The CDR3 DNA sequence: TGCAGTGCTTTAGCGGGAGTTGCGTACAATGAGCAGTTCTTC. Translated, it gives CSALAGVAYNEQFF.

This clonotype was picked up a small number of times. The chain uses TRBV20-1 and TRBJ1-2; D ambiguous. V was shortened by 0 bases and J by 0 bases, with 14 bases between the two germline ends. CDR1 is DFQATT, CDR2 SNEGSKA, per germline (reference sequence). CDR3 size: 16 residues. CDR3 DNA sequence: TGCAGTGCTAGAGATGGCTCCAGCACCTCTAACTATGGCTACACCTTC. The encoded protein is CSARDGSSTSNYGYTF.

This chain joins TRBV5-1 and TRBJ2-6; D uncertain. The CDR3 runs to 14 residues. Trimming stripped 4 bases from V and 2 bases from J, with 7 bases between. The germline gives CDR1 SGHRS, CDR2 YFSETQ. The CDR3, as DNA: TGCGCCAGCAGCGCGGCGGCTGGGGCCAACGTCCTGACTTTC. Translated: CASSAAAGANVLTF.

V usage is TRBV6-5 and J usage is TRBJ1-4; no definite D call. CDR1 is MNHEY and CDR2 is SVGAGI in the germline V gene. V lost 4 bases, J lost 7 bases, and 16 bases lay in between. There are 15 residues in the CDR3. CDR3 nucleotide sequence: TGTGCCAGCAGTTCTCCCCGGCCGCGTGGTGAAAAACTGTTTTTT. Its protein is CASSSPRPRGEKLFF.

This clonotype came up a few times. The genes are TRBV20-1 and TRBJ2-1; D possibly corresponds to TRBD2 (6 bases). The CDR3 spans 16 residues. Per the germline V gene, CDR1 is DFQATT and CDR2 is SNEGSKA (reference sequence). V was clipped by 0 bases and J by 3 bases, with 15 bases between them. The CDR3 DNA reads as TGCAGTGCTAGAGATAAACGACTAGTCGGCTACAATGAGCAGTTCTTC. Protein product: CSARDKRLVGYNEQFF.

This chain connects TRBV5-1 to TRBJ2-1; 8 bases map to TRBD2. Germline V lookup: CDR1 SGHRS, CDR2 YFSETQ. The J segment lost 2 bases and the V segment lost 0 bases, leaving 7 bases of the junction unmatched. The CDR3 runs to 17 residues. Here the CDR3 reads CASSLAYGGGTYNEQFF. DNA for the CDR3: TGCGCCAGCAGCTTGGCTTACGGGGGGGGGACCTACAATGAGCAGTTCTTC. Filled out from reference TRBV5-1 and TRBJ2-1, the complete variable domain reads KAGVTQTPRYLIKTRGQQVTLSCSPISGHRSVSWYQQTPGQGLQFLFEYFSETQRNKGNFPGRFSGRQFSNSRSEMNVSTLELGDSALYLCASSLAYGGGTYNEQFFGPGTRLTVL.

CDR3 bases: TGTGCCAGCAGTTATGATTGGTCTGGGAATGAGCAGTACTTC. Its translation is CASSYDWSGNEQYF. The chain carries TRBV6-5 and TRBJ2-7; no definite D call. The ends were cut back, 3 bases at V and 7 bases at J, with 16 bases in the middle. Germline V gene data show CDR1 as MNHEY and CDR2 as SVGAGI. The length of the CDR3 is 14 residues.

The chain carries TRBV12-3 or TRBV12-4 and TRBJ2-7, with D tentatively TRBD1 or TRBD2 (6 bases each). This CDR3 contains 14 residues. The CDR3 region is CAVGVGGNSYEQYF. The CDR3 DNA reads as TGTGCAGTAGGGGTAGGGGGGAACTCCTACGAGCAGTACTTC.

The chain couples TRBV5-1 to TRBJ2-1; D uncertain. The CDR3 contains 14 residues. Deletions cut 4 bases from V and 2 bases from J, with 10 bases between. CDR1 SGHRS and CDR2 YFSETQ come from the germline V gene. The CDR3 nucleotides are TGCGCCAGCAGCGTCTCTAGGGCCTACAATGAGCAGTTCTTC. Translated: CASSVSRAYNEQFF.

The chain combines TRBV20-1 with TRBJ1-5; TRBD1 matches at 7 bases. CDR1 is DFQATT and CDR2 is SNEGSKA in the germline V gene (reference sequence). The CDR3 totals 14 residues. J was trimmed by 6 bases and V by 6 bases; bases with no gene match: 11. The CDR3 sequence is CSADSLQGSQPQHF. The CDR3 region has the DNA TGCAGTGCCGATAGTTTACAGGGGAGTCAGCCCCAGCATTTT.

V usage is TRBV27 and J usage is TRBJ1-3, with 9 nucleotides matching TRBD1. CDR1 MNHEY and CDR2 SMNVEV come from the germline V gene (reference sequence). J was trimmed by 7 bases and V by 3 bases; bases with no gene match: 1. The CDR3 is 13 amino acids. CDR3 in amino acids: CASSFDRGNTIYF. The DNA of the CDR3 is TGTGCCAGCAGTTTCGACAGGGGGAACACCATATATTTT.

This chain uses TRBV4-2 with TRBJ2-7; tentative D call: TRBD1 (5 bases). There are 16 residues in the CDR3. Looked up from germline, CDR1 is LGHNA and CDR2 is YNFKEQ. Trimming shortened V by 1 base and J by 4 bases, and 17 bases separated the two germline ends. The CDR3 protein is CASSQGPQGRAYEQYF. The CDR3 bases are TGTGCCAGCAGCCAAGGTCCGCAGGGTAGGGCTTACGAGCAGTACTTC.

The chain joins TRBV14 to TRBJ2-3; 9 bases map to TRBD2. CDR3 size: 18 residues. V gave up 0 bases and J gave up 6 bases; unmatched junction bases: 13. From germline, CDR1 is SGHDN and CDR2 FVKESK. CDR3 amino acids: CASSQDIPFLAGTDTQYF. In DNA, the CDR3 is TGTGCCAGCAGCCAAGATATCCCCTTTCTAGCGGGGACCGATACGCAGTATTTT.

The chain links TRBV7-9 to TRBJ2-1; a possible D gene is TRBD2 (6 bases). Trimming stripped 3 bases from V and 3 bases from J, with 12 bases between. The CDR3 covers 15 residues. The germline V gene has CDR1 SEHNR and CDR2 FQNEAQ (reference sequence). CDR3 in amino acids: CASSFSGLDYNEQFF. CDR3 coding DNA: TGTGCCAGCAGCTTTAGCGGACTCGACTACAATGAGCAGTTCTTC.

On this clonotype: A much larger clone differs by one base, so this may be a read error. The rearrangement joins TRBV7-2 to TRBJ2-7, with 10 nucleotides matching TRBD2. Looked up from germline, CDR1 is SGHTA and CDR2 is FQGNSA. Trimming took 1 base from V and 7 from J; bases not matched to a gene: 10. The CDR3 has 16 residues. CDR3 sequence (DNA): TGTGCCAGCAGCTTAGTGGCTAGCGGGGGATACAATGAGCAGTACTTC. As protein: CASSLVASGGYNEQYF.

The rearrangement joins TRBV6-1 to TRBJ2-6; D uncertain. V was trimmed by 4 bases and J by 2 bases, leaving 6 bases between them. CDR1 and CDR2 (germline): MNHNS, SASEGT. The CDR3 is 14 residues long. This CDR3 reads CASSGVAGANVLTF. CDR3 coding DNA: TGTGCCAGCAGTGGGGTAGCTGGGGCCAACGTCCTGACTTTC.

The V gene is TRBV4-2, the J gene TRBJ2-3, with 9 bases that match TRBD2. This CDR3 region has 16 residues. CDR1 is LGHNA, CDR2 YNFKEQ, per germline. V lost 0 bases to trimming and J lost 2 bases; unmatched junction nucleotides: 3. The CDR3 region has the DNA TGTGCCAGCAGCCAAGAGGCGGGGGGGTACACAGATACGCAGTATTTT. Protein sequence: CASSQEAGGYTDTQYF.

V is TRBV5-1 and J is TRBJ2-5, with D hard to call. Per the germline V gene, CDR1 is SGHRS and CDR2 is YFSETQ. Trimming took off 0 bases at V and 2 bases at J, with 8 bases between the two ends. This CDR3 has 14 residues. The DNA for the CDR3 is TGCGCCAGCAGCTTGGATTTCAGTCAAGAGACCCAGTACTTC. It encodes CASSLDFSQETQYF.

This clonotype showed up just a few times. The V gene is TRBV4-1, the J gene TRBJ2-3; D remains unclear. The CDR3 runs 14 residues. The V gene's germline CDR1 is MGHRA and CDR2 YSYEKL. V shed 2 bases and J shed 0 bases, with 6 bases lying between them. The CDR3 spells CASSQKTSTDTQYF. CDR3 coding DNA: TGCGCCAGCAGCCAAAAGACTAGCACAGATACGCAGTATTTT.

This clonotype was seen only a few times. The junction shows a germline mismatch at one end, possibly a read error. This rearrangement joins TRBV28 to TRBJ2-1; 7 bases are shared with TRBD2. The CDR3 totals 15 residues. Germline CDR1 MDHEN, CDR2 SYDVKM. In nucleotides, the CDR3 is TGTGCCAGCAGTCCCCAGGTGGGAGGGTATAATGGGCAGTTCTTC. Protein: CASSPQVGGYNGQFF.

The chain combines TRBV20-1 with TRBJ1-2, with unresolved D. CDR3 length equals 14 residues. Per the germline V gene, CDR1 is DFQATT and CDR2 is SNEGSKA (reference sequence). V was cut by 2 bases and J by 1 base, with 11 bases left in between. CDR3 residues: CSARKPLLNYGYTF. CDR3 nucleotide sequence: TGCAGTGCTAGAAAACCCCTCCTTAACTATGGCTACACCTTC.

This clonotype came up a few times. V usage is TRBV25-1 and J usage is TRBJ2-5; TRBD1 might be the D (5 bases). The J call may be faulty, since TRBJ2-7 better matches the DNA end. This CDR3 contains 15 residues. From germline, CDR1 is MGHDK and CDR2 SYGVNS. The DNA of the CDR3 is TGTGCCAGCAGTGAAGATCGGACACCTGCCTACGAGCAGTACTTC. It encodes CASSEDRTPAYEQYF.

In this sample, this clonotype turned up many times. This chain joins TRBV10-3 and TRBJ2-5; D unclear. Germline CDR1 and CDR2: ENHRY and SYGVKD. Trimming took off 1 base at V and 3 bases at J, with 6 bases between the two ends. This CDR3 comprises 13 residues. The CDR3 region is CAISELIEETQYF. The CDR3 coding sequence is TGTGCCATCAGTGAGTTGATAGAAGAGACCCAGTACTTC.

The rearrangement links TRBV28 to TRBJ1-5, with D perhaps TRBD1 (5 bases). The ends were cut back, 6 bases at V and 0 bases at J, with 9 bases in the middle. There are 14 residues in the CDR3. Germline CDR1 and CDR2: MDHEN and SYDVKM. The CDR3 sequence is CASSGHISNQPQHF. CDR3 DNA sequence: TGTGCCAGCAGCGGACATATTAGCAATCAGCCCCAGCATTTT.

This clonotype was counted between two and nine times. The genes are TRBV4-2 and TRBJ1-1; 8 bases align to TRBD1. The CDR3 runs 14 residues. J was trimmed by 4 bases and V by 5 bases; bases with no gene match: 6. Germline V gene lookup returns CDR1 LGHNA and CDR2 YNFKEQ. The DNA for the CDR3 is TGTGCCAGCAGCTCCCAACAGGGGGGCACTGAAGCTTTCTTT. Translated: CASSSQQGGTEAFF.

Comments on this clonotype: A much larger clone is a single base away; this may be a read error. The CDR3 is CSVSPGQPYEQCF. The CDR3 DNA reads TGCAGCGTTTCCCCGGGACAGCCCTACGAGCAGTGCTTC. The rearrangement uses TRBV29-1 and TRBJ2-7; 7 bases line up with TRBD1. CDR1 is SQVTM, CDR2 ANQGSEA, per germline. The CDR3 length is 13 residues.